This T cell receptor beta chain was identified in a study of shared clonotypes between healthy human individuals. General observations from the study: Clonotypes shared by all four sorted-subset donors had higher generation probabilities than non-shared clonotypes. Depth was large, yet rarefaction showed that sorted-subset sequencing was incomplete.

Authors' data handling: Junction-only sequences without quality scores came from ImmunoSEQ, so filtering differed. The table came from immunoSEQ multiplex PCR; TCRdb's copy has only in-frame clones and leaves some out. V and J calls and clone size are those listed in that table; D and trimming were worked out from the DNA. This sample has around 1,900,000 clones, with over 85% found just once. As regards this clone: The antigen remains undetermined.

The naive CD8 population came from CD45RO-negative cells selected for CCR7, without terminally differentiated effector memory CD45RA+ cells. This clonotype was sampled from a man aged 18 to 30 in good health. Some clones in this sample may be carry-over from other donors' samples. What was sequenced was naive CD8+ T cells from PBMCs.

The CDR3 DNA reads TGCAGCGTTGCGGCGGGAGTTCCCGGGGAGCTGTTTTTT. Translated: CSVAAGVPGELFF. The V and J genes are TRBV29-1 and TRBJ2-2; 7 nucleotides line up with TRBD2. CDR1 is SQVTM, CDR2 ANQGSEA, per germline. J was trimmed by 6 bases and V by 4 bases; bases with no gene match: 5. This CDR3 comprises 13 residues.